Described below is a single T cell receptor (beta chain) sequence and its context. This sample stems from a study of T cells in Graves' hyperthyroidism and ophthalmopathy. Trimming cost V 1 base and J 9 bases, with 10 bases left between them. There are 13 residues in the CDR3. Per the germline V gene, CDR1 is SEHNR and CDR2 is FQNEAQ (reference sequence). The investigators amplified TCR beta CDR3 regions from RNA transcripts. Researchers ran a first-round RT-PCR on the TCR CDR3 using the HTBI primer set. One entry per CDR3 protein, called by TCRdb with MiXCR from the multiplex PCR reads. The data contain 600,000 or so distinct CDR3 sequences, around 46% of them singletons.

Sequencing was carried out using peripheral blood or thyroid tissue (not recorded which). The chain is built from TRBV7-9 and TRBJ1-5; D not certain. This TCR was recovered from a woman under 30 with Graves' hyperthyroidism. CDR3 coding DNA: TGTGCCAGCAGCTTAGGAAGGATCAGGCCCCAGCATTTT. Translation: CASSLGRIRPQHF. The whole variable domain, remainder taken from reference TRBV7-9 and TRBJ1-5, is DTGVSQNPRHKITKRGQNVTFRCDPISEHNRLYWYRQTLGQGPEFLTYFQNEAQLEKSRLLSDRFSAERPKGSFSTLEIQRTEQGDSAMYLCASSLGRIRPQHFGDGTRLSIL.